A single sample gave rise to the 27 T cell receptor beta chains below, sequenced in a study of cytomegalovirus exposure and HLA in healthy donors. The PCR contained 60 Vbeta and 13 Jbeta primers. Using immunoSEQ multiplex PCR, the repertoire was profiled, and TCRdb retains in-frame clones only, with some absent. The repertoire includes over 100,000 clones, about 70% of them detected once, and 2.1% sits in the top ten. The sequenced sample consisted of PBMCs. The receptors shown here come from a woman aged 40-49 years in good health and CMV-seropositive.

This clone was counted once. The CDR3 region is CASSLRISGRGEQYF. For the CDR3, the DNA is TGTGCCAGCAGCTTAAGAATCAGCGGGAGAGGCGAGCAGTACTTC. The chain combines TRBV7-2 with TRBJ2-7; 8 nucleotides agree with TRBD2. V shed 2 bases and J 6 bases; nucleotides not matched to a gene: 9. CDR1 is SGHTA and CDR2 is FQGNSA in the germline V gene. The CDR3 has 15 residues.

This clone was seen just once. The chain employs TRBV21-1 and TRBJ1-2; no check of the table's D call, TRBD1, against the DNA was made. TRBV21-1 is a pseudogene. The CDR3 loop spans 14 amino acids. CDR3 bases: TGTGCCAGCAGCAAACCCGGGACAGATTATGGCTACACCTTC. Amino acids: CASSKPGTDYGYTF.

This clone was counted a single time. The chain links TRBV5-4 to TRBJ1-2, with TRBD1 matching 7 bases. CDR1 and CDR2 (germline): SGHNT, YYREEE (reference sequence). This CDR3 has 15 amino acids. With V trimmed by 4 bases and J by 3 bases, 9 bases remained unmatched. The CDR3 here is CASSGGQSYYYGYTF. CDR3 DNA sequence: TGTGCCAGCAGCGGGGGACAGTCATACTACTATGGCTACACCTTC.

The CDR3 bases are TGTGCCAGCTCACCCCGAGACAGTTCTAACTATGGCTACACCTTC. Protein: CASSPRDSSNYGYTF. The chain joins TRBV18 to TRBJ1-2, with D perhaps TRBD1 (5 bases). In germline, CDR1 is KGHSH, CDR2 LQKENI. CDR3 length: 15 amino acids. V lost 3 bases and J lost 0, with 11 bases in between.

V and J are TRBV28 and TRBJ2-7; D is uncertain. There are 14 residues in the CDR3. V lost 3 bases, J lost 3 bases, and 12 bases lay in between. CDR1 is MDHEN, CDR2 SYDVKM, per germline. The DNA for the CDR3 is TGTGCCAGCAGTTTGATGGCCCCTGGCTACGAGCAGTACTTC. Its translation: CASSLMAPGYEQYF.

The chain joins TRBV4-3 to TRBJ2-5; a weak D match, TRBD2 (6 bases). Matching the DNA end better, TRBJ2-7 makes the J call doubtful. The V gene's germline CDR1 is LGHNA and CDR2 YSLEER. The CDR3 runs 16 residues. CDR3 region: CASSQDWGESGNEQYF. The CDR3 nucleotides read TGCGCCAGCAGCCAAGATTGGGGGGAGTCTGGGAACGAGCAGTACTTC.

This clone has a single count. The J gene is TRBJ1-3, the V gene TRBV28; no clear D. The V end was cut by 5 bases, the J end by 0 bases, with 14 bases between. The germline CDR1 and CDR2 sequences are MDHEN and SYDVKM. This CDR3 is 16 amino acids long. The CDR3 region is CASSPHARGSGNTIYF. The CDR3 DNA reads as TGTGCCAGCAGTCCCCATGCCCGGGGCTCTGGAAACACCATATATTTT.

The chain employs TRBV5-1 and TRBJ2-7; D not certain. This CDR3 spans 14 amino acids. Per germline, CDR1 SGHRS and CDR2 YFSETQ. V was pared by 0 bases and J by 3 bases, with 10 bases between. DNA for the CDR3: TGCGCCAGCAGCTTGGCCGGTGGAGACTACGAGCAGTACTTC. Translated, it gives CASSLAGGDYEQYF.

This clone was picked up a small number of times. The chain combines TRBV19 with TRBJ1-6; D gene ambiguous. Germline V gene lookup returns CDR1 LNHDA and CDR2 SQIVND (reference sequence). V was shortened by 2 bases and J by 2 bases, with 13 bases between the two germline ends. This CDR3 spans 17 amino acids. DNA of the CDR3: TGTGCCAGTAGTATACTACCGGGTATAACCTATAATTCACCCCTCCACTTT. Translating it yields CASSILPGITYNSPLHF.

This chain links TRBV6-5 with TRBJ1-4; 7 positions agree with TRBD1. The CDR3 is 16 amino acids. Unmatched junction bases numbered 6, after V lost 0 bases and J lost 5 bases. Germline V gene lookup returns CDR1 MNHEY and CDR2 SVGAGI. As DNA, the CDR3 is TGTGCCAGCAGTTACTCCGGGCCAGGGGGAAATGAAAAACTGTTTTTT. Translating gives CASSYSGPGGNEKLFF.

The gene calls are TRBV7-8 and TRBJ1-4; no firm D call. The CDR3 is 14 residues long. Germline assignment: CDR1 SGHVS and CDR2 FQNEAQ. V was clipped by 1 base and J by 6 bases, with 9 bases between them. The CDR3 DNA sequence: TGTGCCAGCAGCTTAGTTCCGCAGTATGAAAAACTGTTTTTT. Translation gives CASSLVPQYEKLFF. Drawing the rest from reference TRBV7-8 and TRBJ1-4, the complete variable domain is GAGVSQSPRYKVAKRGQDVALRCDPISGHVSLFWYQQALGQGPEFLTYFQNEAQLDKSGLPSDRFFAERPEGSVSTLKIQRTQQEDSAVYLCASSLVPQYEKLFFGSGTQLSVL.

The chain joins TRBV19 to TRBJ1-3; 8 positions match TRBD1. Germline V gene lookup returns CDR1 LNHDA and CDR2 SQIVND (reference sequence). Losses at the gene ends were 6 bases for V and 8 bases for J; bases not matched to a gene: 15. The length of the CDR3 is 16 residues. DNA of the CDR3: TGTGCCAGTAGCAAACTTGCAGGGGGCACCGGAGACACCATATATTTT. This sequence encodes CASSKLAGGTGDTIYF.

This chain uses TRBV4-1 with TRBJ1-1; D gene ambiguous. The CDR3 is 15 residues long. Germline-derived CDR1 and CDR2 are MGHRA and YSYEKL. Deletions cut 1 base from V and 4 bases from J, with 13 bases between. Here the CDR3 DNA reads TGCGCCAGCAGCCAAGGTAGGGTCAGCGGCACTGAAGCTTTCTTT. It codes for CASSQGRVSGTEAFF.

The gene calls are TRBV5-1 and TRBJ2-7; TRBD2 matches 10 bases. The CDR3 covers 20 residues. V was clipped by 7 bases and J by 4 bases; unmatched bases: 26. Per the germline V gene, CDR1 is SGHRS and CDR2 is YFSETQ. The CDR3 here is CASSPTSWFQTSGRLYEQYF. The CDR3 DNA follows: TGCGCCAGCTCACCGACATCTTGGTTTCAGACTAGCGGGCGACTGTACGAGCAGTACTTC. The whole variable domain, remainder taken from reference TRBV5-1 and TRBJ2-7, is KAGVTQTPRYLIKTRGQQVTLSCSPISGHRSVSWYQQTPGQGLQFLFEYFSETQRNKGNFPGRFSGRQFSNSRSEMNVSTLELGDSALYLCASSPTSWFQTSGRLYEQYFGPGTRLTVT.

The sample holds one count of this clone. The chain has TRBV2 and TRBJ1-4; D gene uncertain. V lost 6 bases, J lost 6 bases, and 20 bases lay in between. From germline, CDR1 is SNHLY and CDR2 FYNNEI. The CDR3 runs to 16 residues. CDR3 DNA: TGTGCCAGCAGCGGGGTGACACAGCCCTCCGATGAAAAACTGTTTTTT. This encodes CASSGVTQPSDEKLFF. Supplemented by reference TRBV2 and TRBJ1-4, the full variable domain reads EPEVTQTPSHQVTQMGQEVILRCVPISNHLYFYWYRQILGQKVEFLVSFYNNEISEKSEIFDDQFSVERPDGSNFTLKIRSTKLEDSAMYFCASSGVTQPSDEKLFFGSGTQLSVL.

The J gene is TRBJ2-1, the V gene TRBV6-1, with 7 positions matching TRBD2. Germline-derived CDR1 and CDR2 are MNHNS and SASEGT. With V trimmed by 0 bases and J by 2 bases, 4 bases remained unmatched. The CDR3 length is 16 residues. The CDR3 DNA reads TGTGCCAGCAGTGAAGCGTTCGCGGGAGCCTACAATGAGCAGTTCTTC. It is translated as CASSEAFAGAYNEQFF.

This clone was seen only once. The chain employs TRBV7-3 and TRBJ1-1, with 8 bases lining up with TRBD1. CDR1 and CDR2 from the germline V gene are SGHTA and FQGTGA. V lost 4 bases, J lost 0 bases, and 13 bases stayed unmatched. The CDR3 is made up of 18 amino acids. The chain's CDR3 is CASSSLQGGHLMNTEAFF. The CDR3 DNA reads TGTGCCAGCAGCTCGCTACAGGGGGGCCATCTCATGAACACTGAAGCTTTCTTT.

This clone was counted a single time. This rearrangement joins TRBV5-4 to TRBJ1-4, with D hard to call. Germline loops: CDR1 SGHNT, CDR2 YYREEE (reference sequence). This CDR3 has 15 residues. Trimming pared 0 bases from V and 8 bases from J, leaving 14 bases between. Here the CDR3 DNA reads TGTGCCAGCAGCTTGGGGGTAACTGAGGGAGAAAAACTGTTTTTT. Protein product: CASSLGVTEGEKLFF.

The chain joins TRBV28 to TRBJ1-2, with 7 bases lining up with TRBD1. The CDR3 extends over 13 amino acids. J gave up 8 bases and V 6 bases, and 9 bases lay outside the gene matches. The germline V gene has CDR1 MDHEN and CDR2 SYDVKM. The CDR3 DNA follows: TGTGCCAGCAGCTCTGACAGGGTGGCAGGCTACACCTTC. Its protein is CASSSDRVAGYTF.

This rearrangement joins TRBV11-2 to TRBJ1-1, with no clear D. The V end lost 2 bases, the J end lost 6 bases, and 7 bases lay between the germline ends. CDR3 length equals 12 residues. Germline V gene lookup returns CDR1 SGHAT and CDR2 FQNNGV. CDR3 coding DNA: TGTGCCAGCAGCTTACCCGGGTCTGAAGCTTTCTTT. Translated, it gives CASSLPGSEAFF.

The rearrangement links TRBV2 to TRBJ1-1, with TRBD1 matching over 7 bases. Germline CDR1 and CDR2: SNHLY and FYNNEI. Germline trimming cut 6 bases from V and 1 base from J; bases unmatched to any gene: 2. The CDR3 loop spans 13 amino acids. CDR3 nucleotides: TGTGCCAGCAGGGGGACAGCGAACACTGAAGCTTTCTTT. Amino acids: CASRGTANTEAFF.

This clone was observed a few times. The CDR3 is CASSLVGVPGANVLTF. CDR3 coding DNA: TGTGCCAGCAGCTTGGTAGGGGTACCTGGGGCCAACGTCCTGACTTTC. The chain has TRBV5-6 and TRBJ2-6, with a tentative D call TRBD1 (5 bases). The CDR3 spans 16 residues. Trimming removed 0 bases from V and 2 bases from J, with 9 bases in between. The germline V gene has CDR1 SGHDT and CDR2 YYEEEE.

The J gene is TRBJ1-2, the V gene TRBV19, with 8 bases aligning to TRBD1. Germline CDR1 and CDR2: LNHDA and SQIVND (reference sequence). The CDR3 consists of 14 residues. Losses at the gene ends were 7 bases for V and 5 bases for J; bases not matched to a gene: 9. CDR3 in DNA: TGTGCCAGTACCCCGGGACAGGAGCTTTATGGCTACACCTTC. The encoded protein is CASTPGQELYGYTF.

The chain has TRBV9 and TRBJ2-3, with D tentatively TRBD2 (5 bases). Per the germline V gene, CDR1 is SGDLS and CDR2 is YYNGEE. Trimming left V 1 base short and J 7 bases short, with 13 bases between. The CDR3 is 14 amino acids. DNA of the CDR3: TGTGCCAGCAGCGTAAAAGCGGAGGCTAATACGCAGTATTTT. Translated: CASSVKAEANTQYF.

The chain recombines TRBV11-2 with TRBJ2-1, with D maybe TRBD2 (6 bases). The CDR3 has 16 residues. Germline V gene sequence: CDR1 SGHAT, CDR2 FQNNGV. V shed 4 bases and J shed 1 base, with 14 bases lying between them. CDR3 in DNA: TGTGCCAGCAGCTCCCCGCGGGGAGGATCCTACAATGAGCAGTTCTTC. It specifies CASSSPRGGSYNEQFF.

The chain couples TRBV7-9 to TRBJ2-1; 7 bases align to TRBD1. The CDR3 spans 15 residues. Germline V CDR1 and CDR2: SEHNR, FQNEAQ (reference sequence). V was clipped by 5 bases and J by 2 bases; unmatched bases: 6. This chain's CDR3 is CASSPDRVTYNEQFF. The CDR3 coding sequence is TGTGCCAGCAGCCCAGACAGGGTTACCTACAATGAGCAGTTCTTC.

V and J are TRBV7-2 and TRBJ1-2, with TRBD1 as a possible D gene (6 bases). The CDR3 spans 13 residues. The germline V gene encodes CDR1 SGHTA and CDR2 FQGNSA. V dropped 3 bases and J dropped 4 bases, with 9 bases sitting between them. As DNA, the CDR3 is TGTGCCAGCAGCTTTAGGGGGACCTATGGCTACACCTTC. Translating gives CASSFRGTYGYTF.